The 20 T cell receptor beta chains below were found in one sample sequenced in a study of T-cell memory formation after mild COVID-19 (dated by TCRdb to the early 2020s). Libraries were prepared through 5' RACE. Data came from an Illumina NovaSeq 6000. In-frame beta chains were kept once TCRdb had trimmed the public reads at Q25 with fastp and called clones with MiXCR. Under each unique CDR3 protein, matching rows form one entry showing the most common genes and DNA. The sample has roughly 86,000 distinct CDR3 sequences on record, approximately 13% of them singletons. In total, the top ten clones hold about a quarter of the sample. Material for sequencing was PBMCs or a T cell subset sorted from them (not recorded which). The source is an adult woman who had mild COVID-19 (a few samples of this study predate the infection). The sample titles of this study are shuffled in the database, so cell type and time point are left out; the donor was told from shared clones.

This clonotype was observed a handful of times. This chain connects TRBV24-1 to TRBJ2-3, with 10 bases matching TRBD2. Per germline, CDR1 KGHDR and CDR2 SFDVKD. The length of the CDR3 is 18 residues. Trimming at V came to 4 bases and at J to 6 bases, leaving 15 bases not matched to a gene. The CDR3 loop is CATSDPTSSGSVSDTQYF. The DNA for the CDR3 is TGTGCCACCAGTGACCCCACCTCTAGCGGGAGCGTGTCGGATACGCAGTATTTT.

This sequence joins TRBV5-4 and TRBJ1-1; a possible D gene is TRBD1 (5 bases). Trimming shortened V by 5 bases and J by 11 bases, and 16 bases separated the two germline ends. The CDR3 loop spans 12 amino acids. CDR1 SGHNT and CDR2 YYREEE come from the germline V gene (reference sequence). CDR3 DNA sequence: TGTGCCAGCAGTTTAGGAGGGGATGCGGCTTTCTTT. This translates into CASSLGGDAAFF.

This clonotype was seen a few times. V gene TRBV20-1 combines with J gene TRBJ2-7; tentatively, D is TRBD2 (6 bases). Per germline, CDR1 DFQATT and CDR2 SNEGSKA (reference sequence). Trimming left V 0 bases short and J 3 bases short, with 15 bases between. The CDR3 loop spans 15 amino acids. The DNA for the CDR3 is TGCAGTGCTAGAGATCATTTGCGGGACTTCTACGAGCAGTACTTC. Translation: CSARDHLRDFYEQYF.

The V and J genes are TRBV20-1 and TRBJ2-4; 9 bases agree with TRBD2. CDR3 size: 15 residues. The V gene end was trimmed by 3 bases and the J gene end by 8 bases; junction bases not matched to a gene: 11. Germline CDR1 DFQATT, CDR2 SNEGSKA (reference sequence). CDR3 sequence: CSARGRGTSQDIQYF. The CDR3 nucleotides read TGCAGTGCTAGGGGGAGAGGGACTAGCCAAGACATTCAGTACTTC.

The V call is TRBV29-1, the J call TRBJ1-1; a possible D gene is TRBD1 (6 bases). Germline V gene data show CDR1 as SQVTM and CDR2 as ANQGSEA. V lost 2 bases and J 6 bases, leaving 13 bases between the germline ends. CDR3 length: 13 residues. CDR3 protein: CSVESGAWPEAFF. In nucleotides, the CDR3 is TGCAGCGTTGAATCGGGGGCTTGGCCTGAAGCTTTCTTT.

J is TRBJ2-7 and V is TRBV7-2; D unresolved. Deletions cut 4 bases from V and 3 bases from J, with 13 bases between. The CDR3 loop spans 14 amino acids. Germline CDR1 and CDR2: SGHTA and FQGNSA. CDR3 sequence: CASSSTGPSYEQYF. The CDR3 DNA sequence: TGTGCCAGCAGCTCTACCGGGCCAAGCTACGAGCAGTACTTC.

This clonotype was counted between two and nine times. The V call is TRBV7-9, the J call TRBJ2-7; TRBD2 aligns across 10 bases. The V gene end was trimmed by 5 bases and the J gene end by 1 base; junction bases not matched to a gene: 8. This CDR3 has 16 residues. Germline V gene sequence: CDR1 SEHNR, CDR2 FQNEAQ (reference sequence). CDR3 protein: CASSQGLARKSYEQYF. The DNA of the CDR3 is TGTGCCAGCAGCCAGGGACTAGCGCGAAAATCCTACGAGCAGTACTTC.

This clonotype was counted a few times. The rearrangement joins TRBV12-3 or TRBV12-4 to TRBJ1-2; D may be TRBD1 (6 bases). Trimming left V 3 bases short and J 8 bases short, with 16 bases between. The CDR3 is 14 amino acids. CDR3 sequence (DNA): TGTGCCAGCAGTTTTGAGCCCGGGACACTCGGCTACACCTTC. Protein product: CASSFEPGTLGYTF.

This clonotype was observed a handful of times. This chain uses TRBV4-3 with TRBJ2-7; possible D gene TRBD1, 5 bases. The germline V gene has CDR1 LGHNA and CDR2 YSLEER. The CDR3 contains 14 residues. CDR3 nucleotides: TGCGCCAGCAGCCAACACAATACTCAGGGTCCATTCAGGGTC. Its translation: CASSQHNTQGPFRV.

This clonotype has a handful of counts. V gene TRBV9 combines with J gene TRBJ2-7, with a possible D match to TRBD2 (6 bases). From germline, CDR1 is SGDLS and CDR2 YYNGEE. V was pared by 0 bases and J by 5 bases, with 12 bases between. The CDR3 loop spans 14 amino acids. The CDR3 coding sequence is TGTGCCAGCAGCGTAGACCTAGCGCAAGACGAGCAGTACTTC. Amino acid sequence: CASSVDLAQDEQYF.

This clonotype was observed a handful of times. The chain's CDR3 is CASTPTGIAGGPYEQYF. The CDR3 nucleotides read TGTGCCAGCACCCCCACAGGGATAGCGGGAGGCCCCTACGAGCAGTACTTC. The genes are TRBV28 and TRBJ2-7; 10 bases fit TRBD2. Germline CDR1 reads MDHEN; CDR2 reads SYDVKM. The CDR3 is 17 residues long. J was trimmed by 2 bases and V by 7 bases; bases with no gene match: 14.

A few counts support this clonotype. CDR3 in DNA: TGCAGCGTTGAATTGGGGGGCACAGATACGCAGTATTTT. Its protein product is CSVELGGTDTQYF. The J gene is TRBJ2-3, the V gene TRBV29-1; possibly TRBD1 or TRBD2 for D (5 bases each). This CDR3 has 13 amino acids. Germline CDR1 reads SQVTM; CDR2 reads ANQGSEA. Trimming took off 2 bases at V and 1 base at J, with 7 bases between the two ends.

CDR3 residues: CASGVFEQGADTQYF. The CDR3 DNA is TGCGCCAGCGGTGTCTTCGAGCAGGGGGCAGATACGCAGTATTTT. The chain has TRBV23-1 and TRBJ2-3; 7 bases are a match to TRBD1. TRBV23-1 is annotated as an ORF whose role is uncertain. The CDR3 length is 15 residues. With 8 bases clipped from V and 4 bases from J, the junction kept 12 bases outside the gene matches.

This clonotype was counted between two and nine times. The chain is built from TRBV30 and TRBJ1-4; 9 nucleotides align to TRBD1. The CDR3 covers 17 residues. V was pared by 2 bases and J by 8 bases, with 15 bases of the junction left unmatched. Looked up from germline, CDR1 is GTSNPN and CDR2 is SVGIG (reference sequence). CDR3 nucleotides: TGTGCCTGGAGTCCAACCACCTTACAGGGGGCAGGAGAAAAACTGTTTTTT. It encodes CAWSPTTLQGAGEKLFF. The full variable domain, completed using reference TRBV30 and TRBJ1-4, is SQTIHQWPATLVQPVGSPLSLECTVEGTSNPNLYWYRQAAGRGLQLLFYSVGIGQISSEVPQNLSASRPQDRQFILSSKKLLLSDSGFYLCAWSPTTLQGAGEKLFFGSGTQLSVL.

This clonotype was seen a few times. J is TRBJ2-2 and V is TRBV7-9; unclear D gene. Germline CDR1 is SEHNR and CDR2 is FQNEAQ (reference sequence). CDR3 size: 14 residues. V was pared by 4 bases and J by 4 bases, with 10 bases between. CDR3 loop: CASSSAIGTGELFF. The CDR3 DNA is TGTGCCAGCAGCTCCGCTATAGGCACCGGGGAGCTGTTTTTT.

This chain joins TRBV5-1 and TRBJ1-1; D not resolved. The CDR3 runs to 14 residues. Germline V lookup: CDR1 SGHRS, CDR2 YFSETQ. Trimming shortened V by 1 base and J by 1 base, and 8 bases separated the two germline ends. This CDR3 reads CASSLSSGNTEAFF. The CDR3 bases are TGCGCCAGCAGCTTGAGTTCAGGGAACACTGAAGCTTTCTTT.

The rearrangement joins TRBV30 to TRBJ2-1, with TRBD2 matching 10 bases. The CDR3 extends over 15 amino acids. From germline, CDR1 is GTSNPN and CDR2 SVGIG (reference sequence). The J segment lost 10 bases and the V segment lost 0 bases, leaving 9 bases of the junction unmatched. CDR3 region: CAWSVASGRAQEQFF. CDR3 in DNA: TGTGCCTGGAGTGTAGCGAGCGGGAGGGCCCAGGAGCAGTTCTTC.

CDR3 loop: CASSFYETSGNEQFF. The CDR3 DNA reads as TGTGCCAGCAGCTTCTATGAGACTAGCGGCAATGAGCAGTTCTTC. This rearrangement joins TRBV5-6 to TRBJ2-1, with 9 bases that match TRBD2. Germline CDR1 and CDR2: SGHDT and YYEEEE. The CDR3 is 15 residues long. V trimming: 2 bases; J trimming: 6 bases; junction bases outside the gene matches: 6. The full variable domain, rest sourced from reference TRBV5-6 and TRBJ2-1, is DAGVTQSPTHLIKTRGQQVTLRCSPKSGHDTVSWYQQALGQGPQFIFQYYEEEERQRGNFPDRFSGHQFPNYSSELNVNALLLGDSALYLCASSFYETSGNEQFFGPGTRLTVL.

This clonotype was detected only a few times. The chain recombines TRBV29-1 with TRBJ2-1; the D is unclear. Trimming removed 4 bases from V and 5 bases from J, with 9 bases in between. This CDR3 region has 12 residues. Germline values: CDR1 SQVTM, CDR2 ANQGSEA. The CDR3 nucleotides are TGCAGCGTTGGACTGAGAAACAATGAGCAGTTCTTC. Its translation: CSVGLRNNEQFF.

This clonotype has more than one count but fewer than ten. V gene TRBV20-1 combines with J gene TRBJ2-1, with 8 positions matching TRBD2. The CDR3 extends over 15 amino acids. V gave up 6 bases and J gave up 4 bases; unmatched junction bases: 11. Germline CDR1 and CDR2: DFQATT and SNEGSKA (reference sequence). CDR3 loop: CSAKMASGRYNEQFF. The CDR3 DNA is TGCAGTGCCAAGATGGCCAGCGGGAGATACAATGAGCAGTTCTTC.